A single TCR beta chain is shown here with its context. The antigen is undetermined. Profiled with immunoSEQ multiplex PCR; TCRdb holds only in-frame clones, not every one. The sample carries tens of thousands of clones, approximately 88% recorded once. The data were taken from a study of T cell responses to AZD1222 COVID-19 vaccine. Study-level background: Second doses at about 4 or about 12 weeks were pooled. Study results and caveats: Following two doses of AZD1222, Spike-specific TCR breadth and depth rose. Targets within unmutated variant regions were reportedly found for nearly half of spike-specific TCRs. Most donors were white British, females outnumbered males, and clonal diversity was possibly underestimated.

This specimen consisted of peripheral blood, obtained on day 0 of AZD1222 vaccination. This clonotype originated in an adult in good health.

CDR3 in amino acids: CATAGGDKAGNTIYF. CDR3 DNA: TGTGCCACTGCGGGAGGGGACAAGGCTGGAAACACCATATATTTT. V usage is TRBV19 and J usage is TRBJ1-3; TRBD1 might be the D (6 bases). Trimming took off 10 bases at V and 2 bases at J, with 18 bases between the two ends. Per germline, CDR1 LNHDA and CDR2 SQIVND (reference sequence). The CDR3 sequence is 15 residues long.